This TCR beta chain is drawn from a study of blood T cell repertoires in COVID-19. Study background: T cells, B-cell-depleted T cells, or PBMCs supplied cDNA or gDNA.

Libraries were prepared by immunoSEQ multiplex PCR; TCRdb keeps only in-frame clonotypes and omits some of them. The sample yields about 310,000 clones, 90% seen once. The sequence was collected from a woman between 18 and 29 years old with acute COVID-19. The sample taken for sequencing was PBMCs or T cells enriched from blood (not recorded which).

CDR3 protein: CASSLDRTISYGYTF. The CDR3 region has the DNA TGTGCCAGCAGCCTAGACAGGACCATATCCTATGGCTACACCTTC. The rearrangement joins TRBV7-2 to TRBJ1-2, with a possible D match to TRBD1 (6 bases). The V end was cut by 5 bases, the J end by 4 bases, with 17 bases between. CDR3 length: 15 residues. Germline assignment: CDR1 SGHTA and CDR2 FQGNSA. The full variable domain, completed using reference TRBV7-2 and TRBJ1-2, is GAGVSQSPSNKVTEKGKDVELRCDPISGHTALYWYRQSLGQGLEFLIYFQGNSAPDKSGLPSDRFSAERTGGSVSTLTIQRTQQEDSAVYLCASSLDRTISYGYTFGSGTRLTVV.